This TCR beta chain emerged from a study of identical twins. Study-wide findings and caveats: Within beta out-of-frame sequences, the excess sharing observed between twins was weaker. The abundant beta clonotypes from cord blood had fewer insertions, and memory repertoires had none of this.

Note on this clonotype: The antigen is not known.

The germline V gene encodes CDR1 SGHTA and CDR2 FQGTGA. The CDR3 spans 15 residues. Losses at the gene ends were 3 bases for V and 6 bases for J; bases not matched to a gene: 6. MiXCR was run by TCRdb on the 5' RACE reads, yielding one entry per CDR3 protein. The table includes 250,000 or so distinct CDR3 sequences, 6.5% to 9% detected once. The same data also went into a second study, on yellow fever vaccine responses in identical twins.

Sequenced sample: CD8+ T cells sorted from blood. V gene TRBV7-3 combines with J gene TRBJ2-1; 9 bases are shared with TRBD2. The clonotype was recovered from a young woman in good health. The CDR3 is CASSLSGTSFNEQFF. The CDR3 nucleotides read TGTGCCAGCAGCTTGTCGGGGACTAGCTTCAATGAGCAGTTCTTC.